This T cell receptor beta chain stems from a study of cytomegalovirus exposure and HLA in healthy donors. Germline V lookup: CDR1 SGHTA, CDR2 FQGNSA. V dropped 5 bases and J dropped 3; count of bases not matched to a gene: 9. This CDR3 region has 16 residues. As to this clone: Its antigen is currently unknown.

Findings and caveats of the study: Subsequent analysis revealed that first-cohort TCR clusters tended to co-occur in the 95 to 150 validation repertoires. Listed as cytomegalovirus-associated were more than 150 TCR beta chains.

Assay: immunoSEQ multiplex PCR; the TCRdb copy retains only in-frame clones and omits some. The sample lists about 58,000 clones, around nine tenths occurring once. The chain uses TRBV7-2 and TRBJ2-7; TRBD2 matches 11 bases. The sequence derives from a man younger than 35 in good health and CMV-seronegative. Sequencing was carried out using PBMCs. CDR3 bases: TGTGCCAGCAGCCCCGCAACTAGCGGGAGAATCTACGAGCAGTACTTC. This gives the protein CASSPATSGRIYEQYF. Drawing the rest from reference TRBV7-2 and TRBJ2-7, the complete variable domain is GAGVSQSPSNKVTEKGKDVELRCDPISGHTALYWYRQSLGQGLEFLIYFQGNSAPDKSGLPSDRFSAERTGGSVSTLTIQRTQQEDSAVYLCASSPATSGRIYEQYFGPGTRLTVT.